These 23 T cell receptor beta chains were sequenced from one sample in a study of CD4 T cells in relation to SARS-CoV-2 and coronaviruses. The unexposed donors gave CD4+ T cells in 2011-2018, prior to COVID-19. The cells were cultured for about 10 days before CD4+ T cells were isolated. These receptors have no known antigen. Assay: immunoSEQ multiplex PCR; the TCRdb copy retains only in-frame clones and omits some. Of under 20,000 clones in the sample, roughly 77% were seen once. The sample was CD4+ T cells from PBMCs, cultured in vitro. Source of these receptors: a human donor in good health.

This clone was recorded a few times. The chain is built from TRBV10-1 and TRBJ1-1; D is undetermined. Trimming pared 3 bases from V and 1 base from J, leaving 3 bases between. Germline V gene lookup returns CDR1 WNHNN and CDR2 SYGVQD (reference sequence). CDR3 length: 12 amino acids. The CDR3 region is CASSDQNTEAFF. CDR3 bases: TGCGCCAGCAGTGACCAGAACACTGAAGCTTTCTTT.

The chain carries TRBV10-3 and TRBJ1-6, with no clear D. From germline, CDR1 is ENHRY and CDR2 SYGVKD. The V end lost 10 bases, the J end lost 9 bases, and 13 bases lay between the germline ends. The CDR3 covers 12 residues. CDR3 loop: CATSGEGSPLHF. As DNA, the CDR3 is TGTGCCACCTCCGGGGAGGGTTCACCCCTCCACTTT.

This clone was detected a few times. This chain connects TRBV18 to TRBJ2-7; the D gene is possibly TRBD2 (6 bases). From germline, CDR1 is KGHSH and CDR2 LQKENI. The CDR3 has 13 amino acids. Trimming took off 6 bases at V and 4 bases at J, with 13 bases between the two ends. This chain's CDR3 is CASSGGGSYEQYF. The CDR3 DNA sequence: TGTGCCAGCTCTGGGGGAGGCTCGTACGAGCAGTACTTC.

V is TRBV6-5 and J is TRBJ2-1; no definite D call. The CDR3 has 14 residues. The V and J ends lost 5 bases and 4 bases respectively, with 12 bases between them. Germline V lookup: CDR1 MNHEY, CDR2 SVGAGI. CDR3 region: CASSPSSPYNEQFF. The CDR3 nucleotides are TGTGCCAGCAGTCCCTCGTCCCCTTACAATGAGCAGTTCTTC.

This clone was observed once. The genes are TRBV3-1 (or the pseudogene TRBV3-2) and TRBJ1-2, with D possibly matching TRBD1 (6 bases). This CDR3 has 14 amino acids. Trimming took off 3 bases at V and 2 bases at J, with 10 bases between the two ends. Per the germline V gene, CDR1 is LGHDT and CDR2 is YNNKEL (reference sequence). In DNA, the CDR3 is TGTGCCAGCAGCCACCAGGACAGAAACTATGGCTACACCTTC. This codes for CASSHQDRNYGYTF.

The chain combines TRBV29-1 with TRBJ1-1; no firm D call. Germline CDR1 reads SQVTM; CDR2 reads ANQGSEA. The CDR3 contains 12 residues. V lost 6 bases and J 4 bases, leaving 12 bases between the germline ends. For the CDR3, the DNA is TGCAGCGTCCAAGGGTGGGTCACTGAAGCTTTCTTT. The encoded protein is CSVQGWVTEAFF.

The chain is built from TRBV2 and TRBJ1-1, with TRBD1 identical over 7 bases. CDR3 length equals 13 residues. Trimming took 7 bases from V and 2 from J; bases not matched to a gene: 4. The germline V gene has CDR1 SNHLY and CDR2 FYNNEI. For the CDR3, the DNA is TGTGCCAGCACGACAGGGACAAACACTGAAGCTTTCTTT. Translated, it gives CASTTGTNTEAFF.

The J gene is TRBJ2-5, the V gene TRBV19, with D perhaps matching TRBD1 (6 bases). CDR1 is LNHDA and CDR2 is SQIVND in the germline V gene (reference sequence). There are 15 residues in the CDR3. Trimming took 5 bases from V and 2 from J, leaving 15 bases between them. CDR3 bases: TGTGCCAGTAGTGGGTCACAGGGCAGGCAAGAGACCCAGTACTTC. It is translated as CASSGSQGRQETQYF. The complete variable domain, with remaining parts taken from reference TRBV19 and TRBJ2-5, reads DGGITQSPKYLFRKEGQNVTLSCEQNLNHDAMYWYRQDPGQGLRLIYYSQIVNDFQKGDIAEGYSVSREKKESFPLTVTSAQKNPTAFYLCASSGSQGRQETQYFGPGTRLLVL.

This chain connects TRBV19 to TRBJ1-1, with a weak D call TRBD1 (5 bases). The germline V gene encodes CDR1 LNHDA and CDR2 SQIVND (reference sequence). The CDR3 has 13 amino acids. V lost 3 bases and J lost 6, with 11 bases in between. Written as DNA, the CDR3 is TGTGCCAGTAGTATGGGGGGGAAAGCTGAAGCTTTCTTT. Its protein product is CASSMGGKAEAFF.

The V call is TRBV19, the J call TRBJ2-7, with a tentative D call TRBD2 (5 bases). V was pared by 4 bases and J by 4 bases, with 14 bases between. In germline, CDR1 is LNHDA, CDR2 SQIVND (reference sequence). The CDR3 consists of 14 residues. The DNA of the CDR3 is TGTGCCAGTAGTAGCACGGGGATCTCTTACGAGCAGTACTTC. Protein product: CASSSTGISYEQYF.

The count of this clone is one. V and J are TRBV19 and TRBJ2-1, with 8 bases aligning to TRBD2. From germline, CDR1 is LNHDA and CDR2 SQIVND (reference sequence). The CDR3 has 18 residues. Trimming at V came to 5 bases and at J to 8 bases, leaving 20 bases not matched to a gene. CDR3 protein: CASSSQGSGRWLNHEQFF. The CDR3 coding sequence is TGTGCCAGTAGTTCACAGGGAAGCGGGAGATGGCTTAACCATGAGCAGTTCTTC.

This clone is medium-sized in the sample. The chain recombines TRBV7-9 with TRBJ1-1; D perhaps matches TRBD1 (5 bases). There are 13 residues in the CDR3. V was trimmed by 3 bases and J by 4 bases, leaving 9 bases between them. Germline CDR1 and CDR2: SEHNR and FQNEAQ (reference sequence). CDR3: CASSLGGSTEAFF. The CDR3 bases are TGTGCCAGCAGCTTGGGGGGATCCACTGAAGCTTTCTTT. The full variable domain, completed using reference TRBV7-9 and TRBJ1-1, is DTGVSQNPRHKITKRGQNVTFRCDPISEHNRLYWYRQTLGQGPEFLTYFQNEAQLEKSRLLSDRFSAERPKGSFSTLEIQRTEQGDSAMYLCASSLGGSTEAFFGQGTRLTVV.

This clone was seen once. J is TRBJ2-5 and V is TRBV5-4; 8 bases map to TRBD1. Germline CDR1 reads SGHNT; CDR2 reads YYREEE (reference sequence). CDR3 length: 14 amino acids. V gave up 4 bases and J gave up 1 base; unmatched junction bases: 3. The CDR3 region is CASSKGQAQETQYF. The CDR3 DNA is TGTGCCAGCAGCAAGGGACAGGCCCAAGAGACCCAGTACTTC.

In its sample, this clone was seen a few times. The chain combines TRBV5-5 with TRBJ1-2; D is unresolved. The CDR3 has 16 amino acids. In germline, CDR1 is SGHKS, CDR2 YYEKEE (reference sequence). Trimming pared 0 bases from V and 4 bases from J, leaving 16 bases between. DNA of the CDR3: TGTGCCAGCAGCTTGGCCGTTCAGGCTACGGGCTATGGCTACACCTTC. Translating it yields CASSLAVQATGYGYTF. Full variable domain (outside the CDR3, taken from reference TRBV5-5 and TRBJ1-2): DAGVTQSPTHLIKTRGQQVTLRCSPISGHKSVSWYQQVLGQGPQFIFQYYEKEERGRGNFPDRFSARQFPNYSSELNVNALLLGDSALYLCASSLAVQATGYGYTFGSGTRLTVV.

In DNA, the CDR3 is TGTGCCAGCAGCGTTCCTTCCGGTCCCGGGGAGCTGTTTTTT. It translates to CASSVPSGPGELFF. The chain is built from TRBV9 and TRBJ2-2; D is ambiguous. The V end was cut by 2 bases, the J end by 6 bases, with 11 bases between. Germline CDR1 reads SGDLS; CDR2 reads YYNGEE. This CDR3 is built from 14 residues.

This rearrangement joins TRBV6-2 or TRBV6-3 to TRBJ2-7; TRBD2 aligns across 8 bases. The germline V gene encodes CDR1 MNHEY and CDR2 SVGEGT. The CDR3 is 16 amino acids. After removal of 7 bases from V and 2 bases from J, the junction contained 13 bases not matched to a gene. CDR3 in DNA: TGTGCCAGCAACCCGGGAGGGGGACCGCTTACCTACGAGCAGTACTTC. Its protein is CASNPGGGPLTYEQYF.

The chain links TRBV12-3 or TRBV12-4 to TRBJ1-1; the D is unclear. The CDR3 covers 12 residues. Trimming left V 3 bases short and J 7 bases short, with 9 bases between. As DNA, the CDR3 is TGTGCCAGCAGTTTCGACGGGCGTGAAGCTTTCTTT. This codes for CASSFDGREAFF.

The rearrangement uses TRBV11-3 and TRBJ2-3; D is uncertain. CDR1 and CDR2 from the germline V gene are SGHNT and YENEEA. Trimming stripped 0 bases from V and 4 bases from J, with 2 bases between. CDR3 length equals 12 residues. CDR3 region: CASSLESDTQYF. CDR3 DNA sequence: TGTGCCAGCAGCTTAGAGTCAGATACGCAGTATTTT.

The gene calls are TRBV7-3 and TRBJ2-6; maybe TRBD2 (5 bases). V dropped 5 bases and J dropped 0 bases, with 17 bases sitting between them. CDR3 length equals 18 residues. The V gene's germline CDR1 is SGHTA and CDR2 FQGTGA. The CDR3 bases are TGTGCCAGCAGCCCCCTTCCGCTCGGGGTCTCTGGGGCCAACGTCCTGACTTTC. This codes for CASSPLPLGVSGANVLTF.

The genes are TRBV6-1 and TRBJ2-7, with 14 bases matching TRBD2. Unmatched junction bases numbered 5, after V lost 4 bases and J lost 0 bases. CDR3 length equals 17 residues. The germline V gene has CDR1 MNHNS and CDR2 SASEGT. DNA for the CDR3: TGTGCCAGCAGTGGACTAGCGGGAGGGGCAAGCTCCTACGAGCAGTACTTC. It encodes CASSGLAGGASSYEQYF.

The J gene is TRBJ2-1, the V gene TRBV6-4; D gene uncertain. Trimming pared 0 bases from V and 6 bases from J, leaving 9 bases between. The CDR3 covers 14 residues. Germline assignment: CDR1 MRHNA and CDR2 SNTAGT. Here the CDR3 DNA reads TGTGCCAGCAGTGACTCAGGGCTTACCAATGAGCAGTTCTTC. It is translated as CASSDSGLTNEQFF.

The V call is TRBV7-3, the J call TRBJ2-6; no clear D. The germline V gene has CDR1 SGHTA and CDR2 FQGTGA. The CDR3 runs to 15 residues. The V end lost 5 bases, the J end lost 0 bases, and 8 bases lay between the germline ends. The CDR3 coding sequence is TGTGCCAGCAGCCCGACGGTCTCTGGGGCCAACGTCCTGACTTTC. Its protein product is CASSPTVSGANVLTF. The full variable domain, its missing parts supplied by reference TRBV7-3 and TRBJ2-6, is GAGVSQTPSNKVTEKGKYVELRCDPISGHTALYWYRQSLGQGPEFLIYFQGTGAADDSGLPNDRFFAVRPEGSVSTLKIQRTERGDSAVYLCASSPTVSGANVLTFGAGSRLTVL.

The chain has TRBV18 and TRBJ2-1; 9 bases are a match to TRBD1. The germline V gene has CDR1 KGHSH and CDR2 LQKENI. The CDR3 is 16 residues long. With 2 bases clipped from V and 8 bases from J, the junction kept 10 bases outside the gene matches. The CDR3 sequence is CASSPNFGTGRDEQFF. The CDR3 DNA reads TGTGCCAGCTCACCAAATTTTGGGACAGGGAGGGATGAGCAGTTCTTC.